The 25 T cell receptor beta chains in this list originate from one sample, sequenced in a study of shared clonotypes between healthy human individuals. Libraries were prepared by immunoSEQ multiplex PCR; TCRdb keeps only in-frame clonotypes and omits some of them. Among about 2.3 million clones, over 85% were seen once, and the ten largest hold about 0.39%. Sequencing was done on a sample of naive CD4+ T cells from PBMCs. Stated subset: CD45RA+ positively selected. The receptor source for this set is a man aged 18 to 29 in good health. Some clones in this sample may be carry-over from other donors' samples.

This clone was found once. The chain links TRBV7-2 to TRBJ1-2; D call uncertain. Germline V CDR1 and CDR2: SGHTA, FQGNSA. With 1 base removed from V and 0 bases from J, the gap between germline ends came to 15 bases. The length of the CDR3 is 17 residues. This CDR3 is CASSLVSSVQTNYGYTF. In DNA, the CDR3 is TGTGCCAGCAGCTTAGTATCGTCCGTCCAAACTAACTATGGCTACACCTTC.

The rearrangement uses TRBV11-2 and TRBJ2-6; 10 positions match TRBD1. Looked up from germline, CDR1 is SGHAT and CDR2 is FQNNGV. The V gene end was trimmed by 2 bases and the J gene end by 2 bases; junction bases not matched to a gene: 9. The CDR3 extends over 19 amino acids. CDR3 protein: CASSLRRDRGVAGANVLTF. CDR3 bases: TGTGCCAGCAGCTTACGTCGGGACAGGGGCGTTGCTGGGGCCAACGTCCTGACTTTC. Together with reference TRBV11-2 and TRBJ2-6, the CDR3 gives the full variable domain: EAGVAQSPRYKIIEKRQSVAFWCNPISGHATLYWYQQILGQGPKLLIQFQNNGVVDDSQLPKDRFSAERLKGVDSTLKIQPAKLEDSAVYLCASSLRRDRGVAGANVLTFGAGSRLTVL.

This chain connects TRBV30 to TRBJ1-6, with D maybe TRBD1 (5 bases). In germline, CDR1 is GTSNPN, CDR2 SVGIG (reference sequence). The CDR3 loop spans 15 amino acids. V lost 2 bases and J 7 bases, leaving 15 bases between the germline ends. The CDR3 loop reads CAWSIQVTVNSPLHF. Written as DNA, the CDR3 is TGTGCCTGGAGTATACAGGTTACCGTCAATTCACCCCTCCACTTT.

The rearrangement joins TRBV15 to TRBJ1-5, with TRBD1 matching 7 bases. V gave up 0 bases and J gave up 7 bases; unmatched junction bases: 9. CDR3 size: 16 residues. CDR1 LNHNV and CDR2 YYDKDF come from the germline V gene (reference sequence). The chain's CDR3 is CATSRDPTGMGQPQHF. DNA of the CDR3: TGTGCCACCAGCAGAGACCCGACAGGGATGGGCCAGCCCCAGCATTTT.

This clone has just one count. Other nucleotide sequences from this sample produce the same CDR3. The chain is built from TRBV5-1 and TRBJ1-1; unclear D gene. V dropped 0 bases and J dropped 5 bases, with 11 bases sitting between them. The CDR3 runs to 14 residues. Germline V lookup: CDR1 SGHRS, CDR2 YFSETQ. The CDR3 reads CASSLVGSGTEAFF. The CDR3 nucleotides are TGCGCCAGCAGCTTGGTGGGGAGCGGGACTGAAGCTTTCTTT. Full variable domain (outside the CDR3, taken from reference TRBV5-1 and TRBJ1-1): KAGVTQTPRYLIKTRGQQVTLSCSPISGHRSVSWYQQTPGQGLQFLFEYFSETQRNKGNFPGRFSGRQFSNSRSEMNVSTLELGDSALYLCASSLVGSGTEAFFGQGTRLTVV.

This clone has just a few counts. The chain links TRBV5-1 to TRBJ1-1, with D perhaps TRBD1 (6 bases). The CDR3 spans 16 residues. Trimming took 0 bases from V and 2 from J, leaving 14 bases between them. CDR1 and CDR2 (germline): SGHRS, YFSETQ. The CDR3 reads CASSLVTGRTNTEAFF. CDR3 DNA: TGCGCCAGCAGCTTGGTGACAGGAAGAACCAACACTGAAGCTTTCTTT.

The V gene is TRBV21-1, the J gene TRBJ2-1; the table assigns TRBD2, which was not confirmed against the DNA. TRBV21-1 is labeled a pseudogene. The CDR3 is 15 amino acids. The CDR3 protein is CASSKKAGGPVGQFF. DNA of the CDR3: TGTGCCAGCAGCAAAAAGGCGGGAGGGCCCGTAGGGCAGTTCTTC.

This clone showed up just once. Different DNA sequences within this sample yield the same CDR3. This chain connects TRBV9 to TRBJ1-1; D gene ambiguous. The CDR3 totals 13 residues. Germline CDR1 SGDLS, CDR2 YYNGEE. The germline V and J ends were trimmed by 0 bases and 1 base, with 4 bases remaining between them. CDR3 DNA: TGTGCCAGCAGCGTAGGCAGGAACACTGAAGCTTTCTTT. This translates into CASSVGRNTEAFF. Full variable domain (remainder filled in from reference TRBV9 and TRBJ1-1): DSGVTQTPKHLITATGQRVTLRCSPRSGDLSVYWYQQSLDQGLQFLIQYYNGEERAKGNILERFSAQQFPDLHSELNLSSLELGDSALYFCASSVGRNTEAFFGQGTRLTVV.

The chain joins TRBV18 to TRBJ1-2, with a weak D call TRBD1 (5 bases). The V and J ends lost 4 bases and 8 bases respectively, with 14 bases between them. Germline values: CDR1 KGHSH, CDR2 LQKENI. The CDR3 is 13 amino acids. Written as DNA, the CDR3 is TGTGCCAGCTCACAGGGACCGGTCGGAGGCTACACCTTC. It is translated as CASSQGPVGGYTF.

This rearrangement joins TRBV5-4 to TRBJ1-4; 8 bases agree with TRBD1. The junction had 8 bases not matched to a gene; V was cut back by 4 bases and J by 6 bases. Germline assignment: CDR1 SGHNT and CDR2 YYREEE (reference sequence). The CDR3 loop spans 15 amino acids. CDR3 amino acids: CASSPGQGSYEKLFF. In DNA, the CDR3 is TGTGCCAGCAGCCCAGGACAGGGATCATATGAAAAACTGTTTTTT. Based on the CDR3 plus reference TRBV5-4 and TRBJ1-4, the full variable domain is ETGVTQSPTHLIKTRGQQVTLRCSSQSGHNTVSWYQQALGQGPQFIFQYYREEENGRGNFPPRFSGLQFPNYSSELNVNALELDDSALYLCASSPGQGSYEKLFFGSGTQLSVL.

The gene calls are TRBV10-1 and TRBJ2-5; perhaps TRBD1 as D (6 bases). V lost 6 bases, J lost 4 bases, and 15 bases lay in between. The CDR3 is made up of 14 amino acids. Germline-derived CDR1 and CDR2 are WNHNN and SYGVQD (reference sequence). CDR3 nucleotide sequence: TGCGCCAGCAGCCGGGACATGAGGCGAGAGACCCAGTACTTC. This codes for CASSRDMRRETQYF.

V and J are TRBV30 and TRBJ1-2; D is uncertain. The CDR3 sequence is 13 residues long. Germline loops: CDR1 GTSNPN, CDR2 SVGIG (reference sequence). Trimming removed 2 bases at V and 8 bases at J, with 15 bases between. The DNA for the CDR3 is TGTGCCTGGAGTAGGGAGGGTTGGTGGGGCTACACCTTC. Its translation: CAWSREGWWGYTF.

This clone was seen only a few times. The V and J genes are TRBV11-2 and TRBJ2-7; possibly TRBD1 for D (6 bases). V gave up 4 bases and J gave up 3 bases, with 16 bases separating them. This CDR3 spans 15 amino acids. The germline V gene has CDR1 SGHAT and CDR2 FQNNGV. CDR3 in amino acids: CASSSGRTEFYEQYF. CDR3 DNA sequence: TGTGCCAGCAGCTCTGGAAGGACAGAGTTCTACGAGCAGTACTTC.

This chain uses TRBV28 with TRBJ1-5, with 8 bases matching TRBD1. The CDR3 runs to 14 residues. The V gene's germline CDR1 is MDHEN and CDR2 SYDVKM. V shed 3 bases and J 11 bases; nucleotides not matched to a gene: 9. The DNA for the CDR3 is TGTGCCAGCAGTTTGGGACAGGCCCGGGGGGCCCAGCATTTT. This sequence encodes CASSLGQARGAQHF.

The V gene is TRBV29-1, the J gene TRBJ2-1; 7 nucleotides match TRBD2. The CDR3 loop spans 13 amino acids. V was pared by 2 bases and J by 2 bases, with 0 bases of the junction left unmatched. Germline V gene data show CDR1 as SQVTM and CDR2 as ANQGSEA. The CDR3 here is CSVESGTYNEQFF. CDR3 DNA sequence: TGCAGCGTTGAAAGCGGGACCTACAATGAGCAGTTCTTC.

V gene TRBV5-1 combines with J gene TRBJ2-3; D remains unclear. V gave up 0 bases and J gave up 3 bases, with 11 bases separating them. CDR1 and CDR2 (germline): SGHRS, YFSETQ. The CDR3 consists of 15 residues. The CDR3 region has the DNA TGCGCCAGCAGCTTGGAAACCAGTTTAACAGATACGCAGTATTTT. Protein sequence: CASSLETSLTDTQYF.

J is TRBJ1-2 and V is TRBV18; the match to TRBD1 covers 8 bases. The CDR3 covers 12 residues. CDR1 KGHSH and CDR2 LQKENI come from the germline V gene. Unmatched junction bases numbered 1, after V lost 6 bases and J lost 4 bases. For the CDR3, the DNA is TGTGCCAGCTCCACAGGGGGCTATGGCTACACCTTC. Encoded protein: CASSTGGYGYTF.

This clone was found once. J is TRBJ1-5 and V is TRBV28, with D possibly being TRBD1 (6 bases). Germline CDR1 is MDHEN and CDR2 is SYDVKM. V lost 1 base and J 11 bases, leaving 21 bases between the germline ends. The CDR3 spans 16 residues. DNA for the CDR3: TGTGCCAGCAGTTTATTTTCGGTAGACAGGTCACGAGCCCAGCATTTT. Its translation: CASSLFSVDRSRAQHF.

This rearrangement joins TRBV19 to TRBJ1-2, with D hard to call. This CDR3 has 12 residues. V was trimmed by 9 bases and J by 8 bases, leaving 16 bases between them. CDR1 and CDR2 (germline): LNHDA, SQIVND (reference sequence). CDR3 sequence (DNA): TGTGCCAGCTCACTACTAGGGATCGGCTACACCTTC. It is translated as CASSLLGIGYTF. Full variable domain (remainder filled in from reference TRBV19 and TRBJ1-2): DGGITQSPKYLFRKEGQNVTLSCEQNLNHDAMYWYRQDPGQGLRLIYYSQIVNDFQKGDIAEGYSVSREKKESFPLTVTSAQKNPTAFYLCASSLLGIGYTFGSGTRLTVV.

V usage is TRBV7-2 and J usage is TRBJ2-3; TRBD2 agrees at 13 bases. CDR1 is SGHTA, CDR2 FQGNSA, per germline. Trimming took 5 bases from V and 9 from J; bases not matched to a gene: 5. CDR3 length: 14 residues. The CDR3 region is CASSAGTSGVTQYF. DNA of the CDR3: TGTGCCAGCAGCGCGGGGACTAGCGGGGTAACGCAGTATTTT.

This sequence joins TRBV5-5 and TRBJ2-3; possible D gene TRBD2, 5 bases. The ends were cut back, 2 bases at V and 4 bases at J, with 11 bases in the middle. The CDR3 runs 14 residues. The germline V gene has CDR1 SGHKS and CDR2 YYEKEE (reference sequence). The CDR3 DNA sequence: TGTGCCAGCAGCTTACGGGGTGGCGCAGATACGCAGTATTTT. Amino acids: CASSLRGGADTQYF.

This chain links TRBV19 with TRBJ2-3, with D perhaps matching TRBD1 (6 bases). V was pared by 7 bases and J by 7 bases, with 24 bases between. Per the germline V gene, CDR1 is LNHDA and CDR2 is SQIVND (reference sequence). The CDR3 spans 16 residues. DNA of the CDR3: TGTGCCAGTACCCTGGGGGCAGGGTCAATTAGGAATACGCAGTATTTT. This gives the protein CASTLGAGSIRNTQYF.

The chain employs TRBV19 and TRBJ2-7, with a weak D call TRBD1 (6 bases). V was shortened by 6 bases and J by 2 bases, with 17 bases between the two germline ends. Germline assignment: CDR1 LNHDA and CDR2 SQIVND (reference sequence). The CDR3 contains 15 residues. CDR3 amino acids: CASRRSRGSPYEQYF. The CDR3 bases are TGTGCCAGTAGGCGAAGCAGGGGTTCCCCCTACGAGCAGTACTTC. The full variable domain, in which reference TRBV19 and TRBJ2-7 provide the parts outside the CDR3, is DGGITQSPKYLFRKEGQNVTLSCEQNLNHDAMYWYRQDPGQGLRLIYYSQIVNDFQKGDIAEGYSVSREKKESFPLTVTSAQKNPTAFYLCASRRSRGSPYEQYFGPGTRLTVT.

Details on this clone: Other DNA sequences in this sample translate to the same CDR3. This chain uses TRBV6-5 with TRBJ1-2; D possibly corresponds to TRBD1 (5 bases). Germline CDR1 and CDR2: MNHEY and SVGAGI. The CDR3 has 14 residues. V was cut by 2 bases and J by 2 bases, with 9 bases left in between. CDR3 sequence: CASSYRGTNYGYTF. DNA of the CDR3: TGTGCCAGCAGTTACAGGGGTACGAACTATGGCTACACCTTC.

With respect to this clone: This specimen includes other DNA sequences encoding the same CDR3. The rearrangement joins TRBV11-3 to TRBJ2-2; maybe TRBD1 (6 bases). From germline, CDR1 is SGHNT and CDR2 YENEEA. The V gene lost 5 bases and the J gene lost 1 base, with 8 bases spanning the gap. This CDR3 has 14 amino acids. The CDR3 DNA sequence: TGTGCCAGCAGCAAGGGACAGAACACCGGGGAGCTGTTTTTT. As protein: CASSKGQNTGELFF.